This T cell receptor beta chain was sequenced for a study of blood T cell repertoires in COVID-19. Per germline, CDR1 MNHEY and CDR2 SMNVEV (reference sequence). Trimming cost V 2 bases and J 0 bases; bases outside gene matches: 9. The CDR3 is made up of 18 amino acids. A Seattle source enrolled patients during active infection and followed them longitudinally. Methods used by the authors: Nucleated cell counts were estimated from reference gene primer amplification. Measured with immunoSEQ multiplex PCR; TCRdb has only the in-frame clones, and not every one. V and J calls and clone size are given by that table; D and trimming were obtained from the DNA. The sample yields nearly 90,000 clones, 90% seen once.

The sequenced sample consisted of peripheral blood. The sequence came from a man between 18 and 35 years old with COVID-19, enrolled during active disease. This chain links TRBV27 with TRBJ1-5; 8 nucleotides align to TRBD1. The chain's CDR3 is CASSLEGQEIYSNQPQHF. The CDR3 region has the DNA TGTGCCAGCAGTTTAGAGGGACAGGAGATTTATAGCAATCAGCCCCAGCATTTT.